This TCR beta chain was profiled in a study of blood T cell repertoires in COVID-19. On the study more broadly: Acute and convalescent COVID-19 samples came from the United States, Italy and Spain. T cells, B-cell-depleted T cells, or PBMCs supplied cDNA or gDNA.

V dropped 8 bases and J dropped 7 bases, with 18 bases sitting between them. From germline, CDR1 is SNHLY and CDR2 FYNNEI. The CDR3 contains 14 residues. Only in-frame clones appear in the TCRdb table, and some are missing; sequencing was by immunoSEQ multiplex PCR. The table has 320,000 or so clones, roughly nine tenths seen once. The chain employs TRBV2 and TRBJ1-5, with D perhaps matching TRBD1 (6 bases). Sequences were obtained from PBMCs or T cells enriched from blood (not recorded which). The receptor comes from a woman in her 30s who had recovered from COVID-19. CDR3 amino acids: CASSSGGAEQPQHF. The CDR3, as DNA: TGTGCCAGCTCGTCGGGGGGCGCAGAACAGCCCCAGCATTTT.